This is a list of T cell receptor beta chains from one sample in a study of control samples from healthy donors and cancer patients. The repertoire was sequenced with immunoSEQ multiplex PCR; TCRdb's copy has only in-frame clones and lacks some. The sample consists of tens of thousands of clones, approximately 83% of them appearing once. Sequenced sample: PBMCs. The source of these receptors is a man aged 60-69 years with head and neck cancer. The CDR3 runs from the conserved cysteine through the conserved F or W. A D gene is named only where the DNA matches it firmly. Expanded clones get a size class; other rows say once, few or many, or leave the size out.

>NA|TRBV15|TRBJ1-1|NA
CATSRDQGMNTEAFF
TGTGCCACCAGCAGAGATCAAGGGATGAACACTGAAGCTTTCTTT
>NA|TRBV30|TRBJ1-2|NA
CASGQGFNYGYTF
TGTGCCTCGGGACAAGGGTTTAACTATGGCTACACCTTC
>NA|TRBV6-1|TRBJ2-3|NA
CASSEEVLRGGDTQYF
TGTGCCAGCAGTGAAGAAGTACTAAGGGGTGGGGATACGCAGTATTTT
>NA|TRBV30|TRBJ2-1|few
CACDSSYNEQFF
TGTGCCTGCGACAGTAGCTACAATGAGCAGTTCTTC
>TRBD1|TRBV18|TRBJ1-1|few
CASSPLSTGMNTEAFF
TGTGCCAGCTCACCACTATCGACAGGGATGAACACTGAAGCTTTCTTT
>NA|TRBV10-3|TRBJ1-2|NA
CAISENLQGVYGYTF
TGTGCCATCAGTGAAAATCTACAGGGAGTCTATGGCTACACCTTC
>TRBD2|TRBV6-5|TRBJ2-5|NA
CASSYSRTSGGETQYF
TGTGCCAGCAGTTACTCGAGGACTAGCGGAGGGGAGACCCAGTACTTC
>TRBD1|TRBV28|TRBJ1-1|NA
CASSSSTGRSTEAFF
TGTGCCAGCAGTTCATCGACAGGGAGGAGCACTGAAGCTTTCTTT
>NA|TRBV20-1|TRBJ1-2|NA
CSASEGWVYGYTF
TGCAGTGCTAGTGAAGGGTGGGTCTATGGCTACACCTTC
>NA|TRBV28|TRBJ1-3|NA
CASSFHLVSSTPGNTIYF
TGTGCCAGCAGTTTCCACCTCGTGTCCTCTACACCTGGAAACACCATATATTTT
>NA|TRBV4-1|TRBJ1-2|NA
CASSPGEGDAYGYTF
TGCGCCAGCAGCCCCGGGGAGGGGGACGCCTATGGCTACACCTTC
>TRBD1|TRBV4-1|TRBJ2-7|NA
CASSQPGQGNYEQYF
TGCGCCAGCAGCCAACCGGGACAGGGTAACTACGAGCAGTACTTC
>NA|TRBV7-9|TRBJ2-3|NA
CASSLRTLTDTQYF
TGTGCCAGCAGCTTACGTACACTTACAGATACGCAGTATTTT
>TRBD2|TRBV4-3|TRBJ2-4|NA
CASSQDSSGGRMNIQYF
TGCGCCAGCAGCCAAGACAGTAGCGGGGGGCGGATGAACATTCAGTACTTC
>NA|TRBV18|TRBJ1-6|NA
CASSPQTRTSSYNSPLHF
TGTGCCAGCTCACCCCAGACGAGGACGAGCTCCTATAATTCACCCCTCCACTTT
>NA|TRBV5-1|TRBJ2-7|NA
CASSLKAGSSYEQYF
TGCGCCAGCAGCTTGAAGGCAGGATCCTCCTACGAGCAGTACTTC
>TRBD1|TRBV7-6|TRBJ1-1|NA
CASSALRGHEAFF
TGTGCCAGCAGCGCTTTGAGGGGGCACGAAGCTTTCTTT
>NA|TRBV28|TRBJ2-2|NA
CASSPPPRDTGELFF
TGTGCCAGCAGTCCCCCGCCTAGAGACACCGGGGAGCTGTTTTTT
>TRBD1|TRBV6-5|TRBJ2-3|NA
CASTLTGSPDTQYF
TGTGCCAGCACCCTGACAGGGAGCCCAGATACGCAGTATTTT
>TRBD1|TRBV6-4|TRBJ2-1|NA
CASRRDRDNEQFF
TGTGCCAGCAGACGGGACAGGGACAATGAGCAGTTCTTC
>NA|TRBV18|TRBJ2-4|NA
CASSPQTGVAKNIQYF
TGTGCCAGCTCACCACAGACAGGCGTAGCCAAAAACATTCAGTACTTC
>NA|TRBV7-7|TRBJ2-1|NA
CASSLGPGAGTEQFF
TGTGCTAGCAGCTTAGGGCCAGGCGCCGGTACTGAGCAGTTCTTC
>TRBD1|TRBV5-5|TRBJ2-7|NA
CASSLGWTGVYEQYF
TGTGCCAGCAGCTTGGGATGGACAGGAGTCTACGAGCAGTACTTC
>TRBD1|TRBV7-6|TRBJ1-1|NA
CASSPGGRAEAFF
TGTGCCAGCAGCCCAGGGGGCCGGGCTGAAGCTTTCTTT
>TRBD2|TRBV30|TRBJ2-3|NA
CAWSMASGGGTDTQYF
TGTGCCTGGAGTATGGCTAGCGGGGGGGGCACAGATACGCAGTATTTT
>TRBD2|TRBV4-3|TRBJ2-3|NA
CASSRTAGGGGDTQYF
TGCGCCAGCAGCCGCACAGCGGGGGGGGGAGGAGATACGCAGTATTTT
>NA|TRBV5-8|TRBJ1-1|NA
CASSLVLNTEAFF
TGTGCCAGCAGCTTGGTACTGAACACTGAAGCTTTCTTT
>NA|TRBV30|TRBJ1-5|NA
CAWSGGGKQPQHF
TGTGCCTGGTCCGGGGGAGGAAAGCAGCCCCAGCATTTT
>NA|TRBV28|TRBJ1-2|NA
CASSLRYYGYTF
TGTGCCAGCAGTTTGCGGTACTATGGCTACACCTTC
>TRBD1|TRBV30|TRBJ1-5|once
CAWSVTSGGNQPQHF
TGTGCCTGGAGTGTAACGTCAGGGGGGAATCAGCCCCAGCATTTT
>NA|TRBV5-1|TRBJ2-3|NA
CASSLSGVGDTQYF
TGCGCCAGCAGCTTGTCAGGGGTGGGAGATACGCAGTATTTT
>TRBD1|TRBV5-4|TRBJ1-1|few
CASSSRGLGTEAFF
TGTGCCAGCAGCAGCAGGGGGCTCGGCACTGAAGCTTTCTTT
>NA|TRBV9|TRBJ2-3|once
CASSITDTQYF
TGTGCCAGCAGCATCACAGATACGCAGTATTTT
>NA|TRBV5-1|TRBJ2-5|NA
CASSPKNRAETQYF
TGCGCCAGCAGCCCCAAAAACAGGGCTGAGACCCAGTACTTC
>NA|TRBV11-3|TRBJ2-1|NA
CASSDTWLADEQFF
TGTGCCAGCAGCGATACCTGGCTAGCCGATGAGCAGTTCTTC
>TRBD1|TRBV28|TRBJ2-1|NA
CASSSGGNEQFF
TGTGCCAGCAGTTCAGGGGGCAATGAGCAGTTCTTC
>NA|TRBV28|TRBJ1-1|NA
CASSLFKENTEAFF
TGTGCCAGCAGTTTGTTCAAAGAGAACACTGAAGCTTTCTTT
>TRBD2|TRBV19|TRBJ2-7|NA
CASSYRGGNEQYF
TGTGCCAGTAGTTACCGGGGGGGGAACGAGCAGTACTTC
>NA|TRBV6-5|TRBJ2-2|NA
CASSYSIRNTGELFF
TGTGCCAGCAGTTACTCGATCAGGAACACCGGGGAGCTGTTTTTT
>TRBD1|TRBV9|TRBJ1-1|NA
CASSGDSGTEAFF
TGTGCCAGCAGCGGGGACAGTGGCACTGAAGCTTTCTTT
>NA|TRBV28|TRBJ2-7|NA
CASSSFRTRSSYEQYF
TGTGCCAGCAGTTCTTTTCGGACCAGAAGCTCCTACGAGCAGTACTTC
>TRBD2|TRBV2|TRBJ2-7|NA
CASTMGLAGSGEQYF
TGTGCCAGCACTATGGGACTAGCGGGAAGCGGAGAGCAGTACTTC
>NA|TRBV29-1|TRBJ1-1|NA
CSVEDFIWTEAFF
TGCAGCGTTGAAGATTTCATATGGACTGAAGCTTTCTTT